The 9 T cell receptor beta chains presented below share a single source sample, sequenced in a study of T cell responses to AZD1222 COVID-19 vaccine. TCRdb's table, derived via immunoSEQ multiplex PCR, lists solely in-frame clones and lacks some. The sample has approximately 270,000 clones; almost 95% are singletons. Source: peripheral blood, taken 28 days after the second AZD1222 dose. The receptors shown here come from an adult who received the AZD1222 COVID-19 vaccine.

The sample holds one count of this clone. V usage is TRBV10-3 and J usage is TRBJ2-3, with D perhaps given as TRBD1 or TRBD2 (5 bases each). Germline V gene lookup returns CDR1 ENHRY and CDR2 SYGVKD. The CDR3 runs 11 residues. Trimming removed 9 bases from V and 4 bases from J, with 8 bases in between. Written as DNA, the CDR3 is TGTGCCATGGGGACGCCAGATACGCAGTATTTT. It codes for CAMGTPDTQYF.

The genes are TRBV7-2 and TRBJ1-5; D ambiguous. Germline values: CDR1 SGHTA, CDR2 FQGNSA. CDR3 length equals 13 residues. V was pared by 6 bases and J by 5 bases, with 11 bases between. CDR3 loop: CASSLADYQPQHF. CDR3 DNA: TGTGCCAGCAGTCTGGCAGACTATCAGCCCCAGCATTTT.

This clone was observed a single time. The chain links TRBV5-1 to TRBJ1-1, with D perhaps TRBD1 (5 bases). Germline CDR1 is SGHRS and CDR2 is YFSETQ. There are 14 residues in the CDR3. The V end was cut by 4 bases, the J end by 1 base, with 11 bases between. CDR3 in DNA: TGCGCCAGCAGCCCACGACAGAGGAACACTGAAGCTTTCTTT. Its translation is CASSPRQRNTEAFF.

For the CDR3, the DNA is TGCGCCAGCACCACAGGCTTTCAGCCCCAGCATTTT. Translation: CASTTGFQPQHF. The chain has TRBV10-2 and TRBJ1-5; TRBD1 might be the D (5 bases). Germline loops: CDR1 WSHSY, CDR2 SAAADI. The CDR3 contains 12 residues. The V end was cut by 7 bases, the J end by 6 bases, with 10 bases between.

This rearrangement joins TRBV5-4 to TRBJ2-7, with TRBD2 matching 13 bases. This CDR3 has 14 residues. V was pared by 4 bases and J by 11 bases, with 9 bases of the junction left unmatched. Germline V gene lookup returns CDR1 SGHNT and CDR2 YYREEE (reference sequence). In DNA form, the CDR3 reads TGTGCCAGCAGCACGGGACTAGCGGGGACGAGCGAGTACTTC. Protein: CASSTGLAGTSEYF.

The chain carries TRBV28 and TRBJ2-7, with 13 positions matching TRBD2. Germline values: CDR1 MDHEN, CDR2 SYDVKM. V dropped 5 bases and J dropped 4; count of bases not matched to a gene: 2. This CDR3 has 14 residues. The CDR3 loop reads CASSRGLAGYEQYF. Written as DNA, the CDR3 is TGTGCCAGCAGTAGGGGACTAGCGGGATACGAGCAGTACTTC. Combining the CDR3 with reference TRBV28 and TRBJ2-7 gives the whole variable domain DVKVTQSSRYLVKRTGEKVFLECVQDMDHENMFWYRQDPGLGLRLIYFSYDVKMKEKGDIPEGYSVSREKKERFSLILESASTNQTSMYLCASSRGLAGYEQYFGPGTRLTVT.

This chain joins TRBV19 and TRBJ2-3, with a tentative D call TRBD1 (6 bases). Trimming cost V 1 base and J 4 bases, with 9 bases left between them. The CDR3 has 14 residues. CDR1 LNHDA and CDR2 SQIVND come from the germline V gene (reference sequence). Here the CDR3 DNA reads TGTGCCAGTAGTATAGGTCAGGGGCCAGATACGCAGTATTTT. Amino acid sequence: CASSIGQGPDTQYF. The entire variable domain, with the rest obtained from reference TRBV19 and TRBJ2-3, is as follows: DGGITQSPKYLFRKEGQNVTLSCEQNLNHDAMYWYRQDPGQGLRLIYYSQIVNDFQKGDIAEGYSVSREKKESFPLTVTSAQKNPTAFYLCASSIGQGPDTQYFGPGTRLTVL.

This sequence joins TRBV6-5 and TRBJ2-7, with TRBD1 as a possible D gene (5 bases). Germline CDR1 and CDR2: MNHEY and SVGAGI. The length of the CDR3 is 13 residues. The V and J ends lost 2 bases and 7 bases respectively, with 12 bases between them. The CDR3 DNA follows: TGTGCCAGCAGTTACGGGGCCTACGGGGAGCAGTACTTC. Residues: CASSYGAYGEQYF.

This rearrangement joins TRBV15 to TRBJ1-6; 7 positions agree with TRBD1. The germline CDR1 and CDR2 sequences are LNHNV and YYDKDF (reference sequence). The CDR3 covers 16 residues. Trimming cost V 5 bases and J 10 bases; bases outside gene matches: 14. The CDR3 here is CATSPNLRGYGSPLHF. CDR3 in DNA: TGTGCCACCAGCCCCAACCTCAGGGGGTACGGGTCACCCCTCCACTTT.